This is a list of T cell receptor beta chains from one sample in a study of OX40 agonist ivuxolimab in advanced cancers. Using immunoSEQ multiplex PCR, the repertoire was profiled, and TCRdb retains in-frame clones only, with some absent. The repertoire holds some 57,000 clones, roughly 85% seen once, with under 0.65% in the top ten. The sample in question was CD4+ or CD8+ T cells sorted from blood, obtained in a trial of the OX40 agonist ivuxolimab. Receptors originate from an adult with an advanced solid tumor such as melanoma, head and neck, liver or kidney cancer. Both conserved end residues are part of each CDR3. Each record gives: V gene, D gene, clone size, J gene, CDR3 protein, CDR3 DNA. A D gene is named only where the DNA matches it firmly. The listing skips clone size in some rows; elsewhere it reads once, few, many or a size class.

TRBV27	TRBD2	-	TRBJ2-7	CASKRARAGGDYEQYF	TGTGCCAGCAAACGCGCCCGTGCGGGAGGGGATTACGAGCAGTACTTC
TRBV6-5	-	-	TRBJ2-2	CASSSNTGELFF	TGTGCCAGCAGTTCCAACACCGGGGAGCTGTTTTTT
TRBV7-6	-	-	TRBJ1-6	CASSLVSAGSPLHF	TGTGCCAGCAGCTTAGTTTCTGCGGGTTCACCCCTCCACTTT
TRBV28	-	-	TRBJ1-6	CASVSNSPLHF	TGTGCCAGCGTATCCAATTCACCCCTCCACTTT
TRBV5-1	-	-	TRBJ1-4	CASSFSTTNEKLFF	TGCGCCAGCAGCTTTTCTACAACTAATGAAAAACTGTTTTTT
TRBV5-1	-	-	TRBJ1-2	CASSKVQGNYGYTF	TGCGCCAGCAGCAAGGTCCAGGGTAACTATGGCTACACCTTC
TRBV7-9	-	once	TRBJ2-1	CASSIQQDGTYNEQFF	TGTGCCAGCAGCATACAACAGGATGGCACCTACAATGAGCAGTTCTTC
TRBV30	-	-	TRBJ1-2	CAREQVLPNYGYTF	TGTGCCCGGGAGCAAGTCCTACCTAACTATGGCTACACCTTC
TRBV30	-	-	TRBJ2-1	CAWSRANNEQFF	TGTGCCTGGAGTCGGGCCAACAATGAGCAGTTCTTC
TRBV7-2	-	-	TRBJ2-3	CASSSRAVTLSTDTQYF	TGTGCCAGCAGCTCCCGGGCAGTGACCCTTAGCACAGATACGCAGTATTTT
TRBV11-2	TRBD2	-	TRBJ2-1	CASSVSGRANEQFF	TGTGCCAGCAGCGTTAGCGGGAGGGCCAATGAGCAGTTCTTC
TRBV2	-	-	TRBJ1-3	CASWDPGNTIYF	TGTGCCAGCTGGGACCCGGGAAACACCATATATTTT
TRBV18	-	-	TRBJ1-1	CASSDRTEAFF	TGTGCCAGCTCAGACCGGACTGAAGCTTTCTTT
TRBV5-5	TRBD2	-	TRBJ2-1	CASSLYSSGNGNEQFF	TGTGCCAGCAGCTTGTATTCTAGCGGGAATGGAAATGAGCAGTTCTTC
TRBV7-2	-	-	TRBJ1-2	CASSLARGLFNYGYTF	TGTGCCAGCAGCTTAGCCAGGGGCCTTTTTAACTATGGCTACACCTTC
TRBV6-1	-	-	TRBJ2-5	CASSSTMGETQYF	TGTGCCAGCTCCTCCACGATGGGTGAGACCCAGTACTTC
TRBV7-2	TRBD2	-	TRBJ2-3	CASSFLAGADTQYF	TGTGCCAGCAGCTTTCTAGCGGGAGCAGATACGCAGTATTTT
TRBV19	-	-	TRBJ1-5	CASSSDGGMDQPQHF	TGTGCCAGTAGTTCAGACGGGGGGATGGATCAGCCCCAGCATTTT
TRBV7-2	-	-	TRBJ2-5	CASSLDRLAAEETQYF	TGTGCCAGCAGCTTAGATCGGTTGGCGGCCGAAGAGACCCAGTACTTC
TRBV12-2	-	-	TRBJ2-2	CASRLEGLAGDSGELFF	TGTGCAAGTCGCCTAGAGGGACTAGCGGGAGACTCCGGGGAGCTGTTTTTT
TRBV5-6	-	-	TRBJ2-1	CANSRKSSWNEQFF	TGTGCCAACAGCCGGAAGTCGTCCTGGAATGAGCAGTTCTTC
TRBV30	TRBD2	-	TRBJ2-5	CAWSVRRSGTYQETQYF	TGTGCCTGGAGTGTACGACGTAGCGGGACGTACCAAGAGACCCAGTACTTC
TRBV11-2	-	once	TRBJ2-5	CASSLGGLIQETQYF	TGTGCCAGCAGCTTAGGGGGACTTATACAAGAGACCCAGTACTTC
TRBV7-3	TRBD2	-	TRBJ2-5	CASSPGTSGRYQETQYF	TGTGCCAGCAGCCCCGGGACTAGCGGGCGTTACCAAGAGACCCAGTACTTC
TRBV5-1	-	-	TRBJ2-7	CASSLDGTYEQYF	TGCGCCAGCAGCCTGGACGGAACCTACGAGCAGTACTTC
TRBV2	-	once	TRBJ2-1	CASTPRILYNEQFF	TGTGCCAGCACCCCTCGAATCCTCTACAATGAGCAGTTCTTC
TRBV5-4	TRBD1	-	TRBJ1-1	CASSLVGGQGGTEAFF	TGTGCCAGCAGCTTGGTTGGGGGACAGGGGGGCACTGAAGCTTTCTTT
TRBV5-4	-	-	TRBJ1-1	CASSFSVGTEAFF	TGTGCCAGCAGTTTTTCCGTTGGGACTGAAGCTTTCTTT
TRBV19	TRBD1	-	TRBJ1-2	CASSPDRGVGYTF	TGTGCCAGTAGCCCGGACAGGGGGGTCGGCTACACCTTC
TRBV27	-	-	TRBJ1-3	CASHLGNTIYF	TGTGCCAGCCACCTTGGAAACACCATATATTTT
TRBV7-7	-	-	TRBJ1-4	CASSLVPSEKLFF	TGTGCCAGCAGCTTAGTGCCGAGTGAAAAACTGTTTTTT
TRBV10-3	-	-	TRBJ1-1	CAISVGSEAFF	TGTGCCATCAGTGTAGGAAGTGAAGCTTTCTTT
TRBV2	-	-	TRBJ2-1	CASSEQGSGTSSYNEQFF	TGTGCCAGCAGTGAACAGGGGAGCGGGACGAGCTCCTACAATGAGCAGTTCTTC
TRBV18	-	-	TRBJ1-5	CASSPPGQPQHF	TGTGCCAGCTCACCACCGGGGCAGCCCCAGCATTTT
TRBV19	-	few	TRBJ1-5	CASRGRGSNQPQHF	TGTGCCAGTAGGGGTCGGGGCAGCAATCAGCCCCAGCATTTT
TRBV11-3	-	-	TRBJ2-5	CASSPGGRETQYF	TGTGCCAGCAGCCCTGGGGGGAGAGAGACCCAGTACTTC
TRBV12-5	TRBD1	-	TRBJ2-1	CASGLNRQGWNEQFF	TGTGCTAGTGGTTTGAACCGACAGGGGTGGAATGAGCAGTTCTTC
TRBV5-1	-	-	TRBJ1-5	CASSLDPGDQPQHF	TGCGCCAGCAGCTTGGATCCAGGGGATCAGCCCCAGCATTTT
TRBV10-3	TRBD2	-	TRBJ2-5	CAISPNREGGETQYF	TGTGCCATCAGTCCTAATCGGGAGGGAGGAGAGACCCAGTACTTC
TRBV18	TRBD1	-	TRBJ1-3	CASSSGQGSIGTIYF	TGTGCCAGCTCCTCGGGACAGGGGTCAATCGGCACCATATATTTT
TRBV19	-	-	TRBJ2-3	CASSNRDSGTDTQYF	TGTGCCAGTAGTAACCGGGACTCCGGGACAGATACGCAGTATTTT
TRBV7-2	-	-	TRBJ2-7	CASSLAHSSEQYF	TGCGCCAGCAGCTTAGCGCATAGCTCTGAGCAGTACTTC
TRBV2	-	few	TRBJ1-5	CASTGTGRSNQPQHF	TGTGCCAGCACCGGAACAGGGAGGAGCAATCAGCCCCAGCATTTT
TRBV29-1	-	-	TRBJ2-2	CSVEGTQVNTGELFF	TGCAGCGTTGAAGGGACACAGGTGAACACCGGGGAGCTGTTTTTT
TRBV28	TRBD2	-	TRBJ2-5	CASSSGLARIETQYF	TGTGCCAGCAGTTCGGGACTAGCTAGAATAGAGACCCAGTACTTC
TRBV5-1	-	-	TRBJ2-5	CASNRGTASETQYF	TGCGCCAGCAATAGGGGTACCGCTTCGGAGACCCAGTACTTC
TRBV19	TRBD2	-	TRBJ2-7	CASSGGLAGNYEQYF	TGTGCCAGTAGTGGTGGACTAGCGGGAAACTACGAGCAGTACTTC